This T cell receptor beta chain is from a study of cytomegalovirus exposure and HLA in healthy donors. Study-wide points: A list of around 150 TCR beta chains associated with cytomegalovirus was given. A prior analysis recorded that most TCR beta V segments were productive about 87% or about 30% of the time. For TCR beta chains, V- and J-gene trimming was later linked to a missense DCLRE1C variant. Most TCR sequences were rare, but some public TCRs occurred in many donors.

PCR used 60 Vbeta primers and 13 Jbeta primers. TCRdb's copy holds only in-frame clones and misses some; the assay was immunoSEQ multiplex PCR. Among about 150,000 clones listed, 75% to 85% were seen once. The CDR3 sequence is 16 residues long. In germline, CDR1 is MNHEY, CDR2 SMNVEV (reference sequence). Trimming pared 0 bases from V and 4 bases from J, leaving 15 bases between. With respect to this clone: Its antigen is as yet unknown.

Sample: PBMCs. V and J are TRBV27 and TRBJ1-1; D ambiguous. The TCR sequence derives from a woman aged 40 to 55 in good health and CMV-seropositive. CDR3 protein: CASSLSPTLPGTEAFF. DNA of the CDR3: TGTGCCAGCAGTTTATCGCCGACCCTTCCGGGCACTGAAGCTTTCTTT.